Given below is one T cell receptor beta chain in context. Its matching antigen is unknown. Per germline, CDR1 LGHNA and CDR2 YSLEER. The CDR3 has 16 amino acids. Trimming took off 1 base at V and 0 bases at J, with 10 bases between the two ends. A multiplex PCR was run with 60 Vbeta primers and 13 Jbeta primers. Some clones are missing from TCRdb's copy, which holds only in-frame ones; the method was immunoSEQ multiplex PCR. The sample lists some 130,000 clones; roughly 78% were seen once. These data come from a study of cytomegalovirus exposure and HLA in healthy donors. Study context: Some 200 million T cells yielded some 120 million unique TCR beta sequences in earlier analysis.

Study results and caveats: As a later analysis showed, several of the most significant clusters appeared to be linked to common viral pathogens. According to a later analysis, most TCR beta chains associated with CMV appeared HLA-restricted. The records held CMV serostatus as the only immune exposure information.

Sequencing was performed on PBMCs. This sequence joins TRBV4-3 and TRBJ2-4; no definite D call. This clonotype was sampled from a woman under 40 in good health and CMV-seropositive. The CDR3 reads CASSQGWSGAKNIQYF. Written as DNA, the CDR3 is TGCGCCAGCAGCCAAGGGTGGAGTGGAGCCAAAAACATTCAGTACTTC.